This T cell receptor (beta chain) is drawn from a study of response to subunit inactivated influenza vaccine. Study-wide findings and caveats: Authors suggested seasonal influenza vaccinations each recruit few new T cells.

The CDR3 spans 11 residues. From germline, CDR1 is SQVTM and CDR2 ANQGSEA. Trimming took off 7 bases at V and 7 bases at J, with 11 bases between the two ends. This clonotype was recorded at least ten times. Its antigen is currently unknown. TCRdb ran MiXCR on the RT-PCR reads and lists one entry per CDR3 protein. The table has roughly 670,000 distinct CDR3 sequences, about 15% seen once. V and J are TRBV29-1 and TRBJ2-1, with D maybe TRBD1 (6 bases). The sequence came from a man over 45 who received an inactivated influenza vaccine. The sample was PBMCs from blood, taken 14 to 15 days before vaccination. The CDR3 protein is CSANRVNEQFF. In DNA form, the CDR3 reads TGCAGCGCAAACAGGGTAAATGAGCAGTTCTTC.